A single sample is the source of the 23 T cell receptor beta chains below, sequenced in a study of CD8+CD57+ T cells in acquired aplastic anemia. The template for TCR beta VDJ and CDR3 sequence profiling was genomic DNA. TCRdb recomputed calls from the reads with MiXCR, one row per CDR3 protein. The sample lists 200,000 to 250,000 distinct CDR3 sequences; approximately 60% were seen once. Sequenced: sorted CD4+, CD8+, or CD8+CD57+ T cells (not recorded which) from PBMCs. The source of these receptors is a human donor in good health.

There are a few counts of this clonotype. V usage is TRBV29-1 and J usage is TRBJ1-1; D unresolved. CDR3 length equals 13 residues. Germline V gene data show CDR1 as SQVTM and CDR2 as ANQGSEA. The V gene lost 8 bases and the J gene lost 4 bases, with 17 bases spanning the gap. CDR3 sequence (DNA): TGCAGCACATCTGACACTCCAAGCACTGAAGCTTTCTTT. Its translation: CSTSDTPSTEAFF.

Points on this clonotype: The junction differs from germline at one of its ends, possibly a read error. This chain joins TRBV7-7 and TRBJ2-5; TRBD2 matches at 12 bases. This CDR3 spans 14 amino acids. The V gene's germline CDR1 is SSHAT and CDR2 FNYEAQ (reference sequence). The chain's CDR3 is CASSLGLAGGTQYF. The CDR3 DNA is TGTGCTAGCAGCTTGGGACTAGCGGGTGGGACCCAGTACTTC.

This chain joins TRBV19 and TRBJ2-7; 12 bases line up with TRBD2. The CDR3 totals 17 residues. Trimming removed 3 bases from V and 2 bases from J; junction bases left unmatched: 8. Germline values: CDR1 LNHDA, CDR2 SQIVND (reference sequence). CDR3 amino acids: CASSIMTSGRVAYEQYF. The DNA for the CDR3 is TGTGCCAGTAGTATCATGACTAGCGGGAGAGTTGCCTACGAGCAGTACTTC.

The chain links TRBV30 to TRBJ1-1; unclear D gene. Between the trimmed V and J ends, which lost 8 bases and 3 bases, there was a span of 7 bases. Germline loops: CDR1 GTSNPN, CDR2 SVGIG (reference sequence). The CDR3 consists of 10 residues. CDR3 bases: TGTGCCACGGACCACACTGAAGCTTTCTTT. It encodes CATDHTEAFF.

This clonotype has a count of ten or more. The chain's CDR3 is CASSPSAGTHEQYF. DNA for the CDR3: TGTGCCAGCAGTCCCTCGGCCGGGACCCACGAGCAGTACTTC. J is TRBJ2-7 and V is TRBV27, with D perhaps being TRBD1 or TRBD2 (5 bases each). This CDR3 has 14 residues. Trimming removed 5 bases at V and 5 bases at J, with 16 bases between. Germline CDR1 is MNHEY and CDR2 is SMNVEV (reference sequence).

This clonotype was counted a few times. The CDR3 bases are TGTGCCACCAGCAGAAATCCGGAGGGAGGTGAAAAACTGTTTTTT. This codes for CATSRNPEGGEKLFF. The gene calls are TRBV15 and TRBJ1-4; D remains ambiguous. V dropped 2 bases and J dropped 7 bases, with 14 bases sitting between them. Germline V gene sequence: CDR1 LNHNV, CDR2 YYDKDF (reference sequence). This CDR3 has 15 amino acids.

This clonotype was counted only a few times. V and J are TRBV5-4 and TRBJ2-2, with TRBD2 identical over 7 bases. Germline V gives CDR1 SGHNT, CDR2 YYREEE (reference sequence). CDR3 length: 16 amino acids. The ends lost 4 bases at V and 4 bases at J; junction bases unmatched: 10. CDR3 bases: TGTGCCAGCAGCCCCACAGCGGGAATGGGCACCGGGGAGCTGTTTTTT. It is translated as CASSPTAGMGTGELFF.

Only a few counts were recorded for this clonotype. Here the CDR3 reads CSANLGARDSPLHF. CDR3 nucleotides: TGCAGTGCTAACCTGGGGGCGAGGGATTCACCCCTCCACTTT. This sequence joins TRBV20-1 and TRBJ1-6, with D possibly being TRBD1 (6 bases). The germline V gene has CDR1 DFQATT and CDR2 SNEGSKA (reference sequence). V lost 4 bases and J lost 8, with 15 bases in between. This CDR3 contains 14 residues.

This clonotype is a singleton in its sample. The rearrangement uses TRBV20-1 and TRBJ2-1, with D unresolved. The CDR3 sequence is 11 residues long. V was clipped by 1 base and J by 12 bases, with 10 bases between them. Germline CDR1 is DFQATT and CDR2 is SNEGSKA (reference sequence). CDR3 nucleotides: TGCAGTGCTAGAGGCGCGCCAGGGCAGTTCTTC. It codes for CSARGAPGQFF.

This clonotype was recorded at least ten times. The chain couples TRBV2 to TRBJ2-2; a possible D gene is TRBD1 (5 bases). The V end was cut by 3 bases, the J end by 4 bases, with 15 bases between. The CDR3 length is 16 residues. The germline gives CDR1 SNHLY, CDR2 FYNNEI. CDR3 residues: CASSDQDTYFTGELFF. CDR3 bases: TGTGCCAGCAGTGATCAGGACACATACTTCACCGGGGAGCTGTTTTTT.

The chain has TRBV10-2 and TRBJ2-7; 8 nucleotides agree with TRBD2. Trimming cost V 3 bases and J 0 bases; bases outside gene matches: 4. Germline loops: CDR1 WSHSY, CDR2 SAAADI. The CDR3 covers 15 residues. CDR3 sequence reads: CASSDSGLASYEQYF. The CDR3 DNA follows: TGCGCCAGCAGTGACTCCGGACTAGCCTCCTACGAGCAGTACTTC.

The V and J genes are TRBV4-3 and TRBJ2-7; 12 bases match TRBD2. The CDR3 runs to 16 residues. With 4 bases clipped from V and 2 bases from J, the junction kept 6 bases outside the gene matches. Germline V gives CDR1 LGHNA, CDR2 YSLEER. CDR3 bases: TGCGCCAGCAGCCTTAGGACTAGCGGGGTCACCTACGAGCAGTACTTC. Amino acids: CASSLRTSGVTYEQYF.

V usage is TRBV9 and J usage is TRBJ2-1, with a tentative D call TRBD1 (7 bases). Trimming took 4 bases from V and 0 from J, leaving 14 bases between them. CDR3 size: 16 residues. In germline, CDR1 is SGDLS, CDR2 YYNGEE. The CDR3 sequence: CASSLTGRSSYNEQFF. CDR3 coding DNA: TGTGCCAGCAGCCTGACAGGGAGGAGCTCCTACAATGAGCAGTTCTTC.

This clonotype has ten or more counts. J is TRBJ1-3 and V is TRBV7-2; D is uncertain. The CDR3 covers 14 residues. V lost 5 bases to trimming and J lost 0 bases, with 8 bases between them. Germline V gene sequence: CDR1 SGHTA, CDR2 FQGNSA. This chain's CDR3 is CASSPGHSGNTIYF. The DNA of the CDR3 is TGTGCCAGCAGCCCCGGTCACTCTGGAAACACCATATATTTT.

The DNA for the CDR3 is TGCAGTGCTAGTGGGCTCACGGGGACTGAAGCTTTCTTT. It yields the protein CSASGLTGTEAFF. V usage is TRBV20-1 and J usage is TRBJ1-1, with no clear D. Germline V lookup: CDR1 DFQATT, CDR2 SNEGSKA (reference sequence). The CDR3 consists of 13 residues. V lost 3 bases, J lost 5 bases, and 13 bases lay in between.

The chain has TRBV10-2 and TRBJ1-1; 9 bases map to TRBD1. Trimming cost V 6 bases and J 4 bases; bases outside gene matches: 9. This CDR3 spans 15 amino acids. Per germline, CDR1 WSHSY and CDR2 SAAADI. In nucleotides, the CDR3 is TGCGCCAGCAGGGGACAGGGTGGGAAGGGCACTGAAGCTTTCTTT. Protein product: CASRGQGGKGTEAFF.

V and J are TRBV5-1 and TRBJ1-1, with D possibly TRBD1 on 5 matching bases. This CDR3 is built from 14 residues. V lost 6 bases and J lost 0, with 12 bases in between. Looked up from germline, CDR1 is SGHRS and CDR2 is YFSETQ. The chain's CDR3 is CASIGGGLNTEAFF. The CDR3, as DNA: TGCGCCAGCATTGGTGGGGGATTGAACACTGAAGCTTTCTTT.

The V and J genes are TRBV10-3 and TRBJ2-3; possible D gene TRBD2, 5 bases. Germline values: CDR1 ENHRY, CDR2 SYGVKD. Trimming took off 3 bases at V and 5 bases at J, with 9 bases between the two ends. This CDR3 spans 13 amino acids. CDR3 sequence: CAISERAVDTQYF. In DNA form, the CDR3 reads TGTGCCATCAGTGAAAGAGCGGTAGATACGCAGTATTTT.

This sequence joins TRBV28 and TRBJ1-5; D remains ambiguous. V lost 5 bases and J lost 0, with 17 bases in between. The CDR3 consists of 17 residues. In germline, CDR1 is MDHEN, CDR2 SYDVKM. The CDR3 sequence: CASSQPPPIYSNQPQHF. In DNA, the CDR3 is TGTGCCAGCAGTCAACCCCCACCCATCTATAGCAATCAGCCCCAGCATTTT. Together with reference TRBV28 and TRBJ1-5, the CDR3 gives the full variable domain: DVKVTQSSRYLVKRTGEKVFLECVQDMDHENMFWYRQDPGLGLRLIYFSYDVKMKEKGDIPEGYSVSREKKERFSLILESASTNQTSMYLCASSQPPPIYSNQPQHFGDGTRLSIL.

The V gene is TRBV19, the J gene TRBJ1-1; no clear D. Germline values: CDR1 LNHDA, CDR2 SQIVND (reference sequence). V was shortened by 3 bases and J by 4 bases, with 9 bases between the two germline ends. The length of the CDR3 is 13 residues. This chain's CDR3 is CASSIVGITEAFF. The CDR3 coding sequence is TGTGCCAGTAGTATCGTAGGGATCACTGAAGCTTTCTTT.

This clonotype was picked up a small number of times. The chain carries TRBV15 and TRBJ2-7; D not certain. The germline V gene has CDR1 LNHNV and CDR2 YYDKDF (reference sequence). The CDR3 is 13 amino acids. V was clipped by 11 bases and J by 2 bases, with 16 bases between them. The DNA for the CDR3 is TGTGCCCCGGAAACGGTGGAAGCCTACGAGCAGTACTTC. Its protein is CAPETVEAYEQYF.

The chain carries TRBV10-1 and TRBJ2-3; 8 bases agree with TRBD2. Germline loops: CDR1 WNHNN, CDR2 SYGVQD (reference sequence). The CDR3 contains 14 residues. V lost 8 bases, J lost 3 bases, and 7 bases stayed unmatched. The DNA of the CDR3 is TGCGCCAGCGCCCCGGGGGGGCCTACAGATACGCAGTATTTT. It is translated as CASAPGGPTDTQYF.

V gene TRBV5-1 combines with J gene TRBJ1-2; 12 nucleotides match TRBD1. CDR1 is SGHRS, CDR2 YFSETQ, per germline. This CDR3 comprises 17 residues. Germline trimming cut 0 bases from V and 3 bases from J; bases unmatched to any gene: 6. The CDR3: CASSLVGQGAGDYGYTF. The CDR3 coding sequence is TGCGCCAGCAGCTTGGTGGGACAGGGGGCTGGGGACTATGGCTACACCTTC.